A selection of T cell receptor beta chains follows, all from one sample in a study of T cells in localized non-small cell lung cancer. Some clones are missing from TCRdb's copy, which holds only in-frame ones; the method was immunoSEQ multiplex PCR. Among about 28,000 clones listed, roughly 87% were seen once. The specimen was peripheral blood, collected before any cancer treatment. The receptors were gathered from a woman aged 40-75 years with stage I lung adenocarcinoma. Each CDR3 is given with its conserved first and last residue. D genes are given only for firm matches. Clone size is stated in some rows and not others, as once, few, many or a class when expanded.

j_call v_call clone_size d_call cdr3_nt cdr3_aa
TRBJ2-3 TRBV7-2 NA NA TGTGCCAGCAGGATGACAGCTAGCACAGATACGCAGTATTTT CASRMTASTDTQYF
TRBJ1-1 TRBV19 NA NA TGTGCCAGCCAGCGGGAGGGGACCTCCGAAGCTTTCTTT CASQREGTSEAFF
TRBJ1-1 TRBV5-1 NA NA TGCGCCAGCAGCTTGGCGGTTACCACTGAAGCTTTCTTT CASSLAVTTEAFF
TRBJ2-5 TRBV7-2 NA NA TGTGCCAGCAGCTTAGCGGGGCAGTCCCAAGAGACCCAGTACTTC CASSLAGQSQETQYF
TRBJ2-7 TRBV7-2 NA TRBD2 TGTGCCAGCAGACTAGCGGGGGATTCGGGCTACGAGCAGTACTTC CASRLAGDSGYEQYF
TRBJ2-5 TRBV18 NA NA TGTGCCAGCTCACCATCAGGTCAAGAGACCCAGTACTTC CASSPSGQETQYF
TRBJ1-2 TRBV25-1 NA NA TGTGCCAGTCTCACTGGGGGAACTTTCTATGGCTACACCTTC CASLTGGTFYGYTF
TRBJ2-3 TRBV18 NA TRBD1 TGTGCCAGCTCACCGGACAGGGCCTTCACAGATACGCAGTATTTT CASSPDRAFTDTQYF
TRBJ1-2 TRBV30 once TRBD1 TGTGCCTGGAGTGGGACAGGCGATGGCTACACCTTC CAWSGTGDGYTF
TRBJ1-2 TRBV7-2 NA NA TGTGCCAGCAGTTCCGACCGGTATGGCTACACCTTC CASSSDRYGYTF
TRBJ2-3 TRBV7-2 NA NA TGTGCCAGCAGCTTAGATATGCGGCGCACAGATACGCAGTATTTT CASSLDMRRTDTQYF
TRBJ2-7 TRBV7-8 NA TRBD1 TGTGCCAGCAGCCCCAGGGAAGACAGGGCGGTCGAGCAGTACTTC CASSPREDRAVEQYF
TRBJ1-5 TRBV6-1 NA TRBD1 TGTGCCAGCAGTGAAGGACAGGGCTTCCGTGGCAATCAGCCCCAGCATTTT CASSEGQGFRGNQPQHF
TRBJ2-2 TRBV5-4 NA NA TGTGCCAGCAGCTTTGCCGGGGGGCGATCTTCCGGGGAGCTGTTTTTT CASSFAGGRSSGELFF
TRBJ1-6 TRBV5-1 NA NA TGCGCCAGCAGCTCCAGGGAGTCCGATTCACCCCTCCACTTT CASSSRESDSPLHF
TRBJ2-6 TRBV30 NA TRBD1 TGTGCCTGGAGTGGAGGGACAGAGGGGCTCGGGGCCAACGTCCTGACTTTC CAWSGGTEGLGANVLTF
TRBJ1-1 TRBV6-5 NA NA TGTGCCAGCAGCCGCCCTTCGACAGTAGTAGGGGAAGCTTTCTTT CASSRPSTVVGEAFF
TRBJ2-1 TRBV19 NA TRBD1 TGTGCCAGTACCCTGACAGGGGGCGCACACAATGAGCAGTTCTTC CASTLTGGAHNEQFF